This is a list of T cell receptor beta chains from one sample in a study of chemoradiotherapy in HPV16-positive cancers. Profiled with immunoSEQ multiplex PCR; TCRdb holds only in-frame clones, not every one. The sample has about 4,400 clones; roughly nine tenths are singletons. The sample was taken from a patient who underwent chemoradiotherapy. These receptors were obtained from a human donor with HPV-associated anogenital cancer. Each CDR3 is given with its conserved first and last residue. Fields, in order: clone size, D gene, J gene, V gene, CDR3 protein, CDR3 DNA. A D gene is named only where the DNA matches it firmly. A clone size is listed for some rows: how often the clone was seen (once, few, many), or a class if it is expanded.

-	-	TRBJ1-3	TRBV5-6	CASSLVGGTGNTIYF	TGTGCCAGCAGCTTGGTGGGTGGCACTGGAAACACCATATATTTT
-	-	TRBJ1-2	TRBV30	CAWSPPTEIYGYTF	TGTGCCTGGAGCCCCCCGACAGAGATTTATGGCTACACCTTC
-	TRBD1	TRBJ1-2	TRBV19	CASSNPLTGGDGYTF	TGTGCCAGTAGTAATCCCCTCACAGGGGGCGATGGCTACACCTTC
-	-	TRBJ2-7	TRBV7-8	CASSSIPVYEQYF	TGTGCCAGCAGCTCCATCCCGGTCTACGAGCAGTACTTC
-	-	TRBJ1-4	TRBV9	CASSVGAGEKLFF	TGTGCCAGCAGCGTAGGGGCGGGTGAAAAACTGTTTTTT
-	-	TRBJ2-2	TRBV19	CASRDGANTGELFF	TGTGCCAGTAGGGACGGCGCGAACACCGGGGAGCTGTTTTTT
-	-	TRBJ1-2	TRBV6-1	CAIDGYTF	TGTGCCATTGATGGCTACACCTTC
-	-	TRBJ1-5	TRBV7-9	CASSLPGRAGQPQHF	TGTGCCAGCAGCTTACCTGGACGGGCTGGGCAGCCCCAGCATTTT
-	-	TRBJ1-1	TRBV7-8	CASSVAGLYNTEAFF	TGTGCCAGCAGCGTCGCCGGCCTCTACAACACTGAAGCTTTCTTT
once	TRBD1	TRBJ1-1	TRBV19	CASSPMGQQNTEAFF	TGTGCCAGTAGCCCGATGGGACAGCAGAACACTGAAGCTTTCTTT
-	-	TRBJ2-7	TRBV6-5	CASSRAGWYEQYF	TGTGCCAGCAGTCGGGCAGGGTGGTACGAGCAGTACTTC
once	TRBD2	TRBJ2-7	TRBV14	CASSQDRSGSTHEQYF	TGTGCCAGCAGCCAAGATCGGAGCGGGAGCACCCACGAGCAGTACTTC
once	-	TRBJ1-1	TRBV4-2	CASSQEPGQKTFF	TGTGCCAGCAGCCAAGAACCGGGACAAAAAACTTTCTTT
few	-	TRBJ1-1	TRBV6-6	CASSLYYREGTEAFF	TGTGCCAGCAGTCTCTATTACAGGGAGGGCACTGAAGCTTTCTTT
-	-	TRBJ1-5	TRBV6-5	CASSARGDSNQPQHF	TGTGCCAGCAGTGCGAGGGGCGATAGCAATCAGCCCCAGCATTTT
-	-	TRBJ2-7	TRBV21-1	CATPGLAGTSYEQYF	TGTGCCACCCCAGGGTTGGCGGGGACCTCCTACGAGCAGTACTTC
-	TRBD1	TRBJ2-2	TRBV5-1	CASSTIGQANTGELFF	TGCGCCAGCAGCACCATTGGACAGGCGAACACCGGGGAGCTGTTTTTT
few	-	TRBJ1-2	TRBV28	CAIYGQGLDGYTF	TGTGCCATTTACGGGCAGGGCCTAGATGGCTACACCTTC
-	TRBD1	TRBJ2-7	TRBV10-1	CASSASTGSHYEQYF	TGCGCCAGCAGTGCATCGACAGGGTCCCACTACGAGCAGTACTTC
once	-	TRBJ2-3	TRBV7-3	CASSLGSGRTDTQYF	TGTGCCAGCAGCTTAGGTAGCGGCCGCACAGATACGCAGTATTTT
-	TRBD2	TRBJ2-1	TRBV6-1	CASSDPRRLAGVAPYNEQFF	TGTGCCAGCAGTGACCCAAGGCGACTAGCGGGGGTCGCACCTTACAATGAGCAGTTCTTC
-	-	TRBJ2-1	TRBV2	CASSQINEQFF	TGTGCCAGCAGCCAAATAAATGAGCAGTTCTTC
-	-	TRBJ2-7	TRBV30	CAWSVSVEQYF	TGTGCCTGGAGTGTCTCTGTCGAGCAGTACTTC
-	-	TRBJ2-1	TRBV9	CASSVSGTANNEQFF	TGTGCCAGCAGCGTCTCCGGGACGGCGAACAATGAGCAGTTCTTC
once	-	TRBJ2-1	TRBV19	CASSGEVSNEQFF	TGTGCCAGTAGTGGAGAGGTCTCCAATGAGCAGTTCTTC
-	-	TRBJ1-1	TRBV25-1	CASSNLGVNTEAFF	TGTGCCAGCAGTAACCTGGGGGTAAACACTGAAGCTTTCTTT
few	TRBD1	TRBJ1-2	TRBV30	CAWSPVGTGMSGYTF	TGTGCCTGGAGCCCGGTCGGGACAGGGATGTCGGGCTACACCTTC
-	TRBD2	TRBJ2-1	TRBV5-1	CATRTGLAGFNEQFF	TGCGCCACCAGAACTGGACTAGCGGGATTCAATGAGCAGTTCTTC
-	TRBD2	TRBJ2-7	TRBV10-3	CAISDGLAYEQYF	TGTGCCATCAGTGACGGACTAGCCTACGAGCAGTACTTC
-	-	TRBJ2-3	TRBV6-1	CASSELVTSPTDTQYF	TGTGCCAGCAGTGAACTGGTGACTAGTCCCACAGATACGCAGTATTTT
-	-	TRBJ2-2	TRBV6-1	CASSEQGPANTGELFF	TGTGCCAGCAGTGAACAGGGGCCCGCGAACACCGGGGAGCTGTTTTTT
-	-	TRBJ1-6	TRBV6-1	CASRQGGNSPLHF	TGTGCCAGCAGACAGGGAGGAAATTCACCCCTCCACTTT
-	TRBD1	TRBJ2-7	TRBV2	CASARDRGLEQYF	TGTGCCAGCGCCCGGGACAGGGGCCTGGAGCAGTACTTC
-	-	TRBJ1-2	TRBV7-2	CASSLHGQNYGYTF	TGTGCCAGCAGCCTCCATGGACAGAACTATGGCTACACCTTC
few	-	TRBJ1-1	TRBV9	CASSASGTHSSGAFF	TGTGCCAGCAGCGCCTCCGGGACCCACTCCTCCGGAGCTTTCTTT
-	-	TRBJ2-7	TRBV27	CASSLTAVFYEQYF	TGTGCCAGCAGTTTGACAGCTGTATTTTACGAGCAGTACTTC